These T cell receptor beta chains were read from a single sample in a study of a mutant IDH1 vaccine in newly diagnosed glioma. No antigen has been assigned to these receptors. The assay was immunoSEQ multiplex PCR, and TCRdb's table has in-frame clones only and misses some. Of about 46,000 clones in the sample, about 92% were seen once. Sequencing used PBMCs, obtained from a glioma patient whose treatment included an IDH1 peptide vaccine. The origin of the receptors is a man aged 50-60 years with glioma. Both conserved end residues are part of each CDR3. The D gene is left open where the match is weak. Clone size is shown for a subset of rows, as once, few, many or a class of expanded clone.

V gene,D gene,J gene,clone size,CDR3 DNA,CDR3 protein
TRBV20-1,-,TRBJ2-7,-,TGCAGTGCCCCCTCCCGCGAGCAGTACTTC,CSAPSREQYF
TRBV5-6,TRBD1,TRBJ1-2,-,TGTGCCAGCAGCCGAGAGGGACAGGAAAAGGGCTACACCTTC,CASSREGQEKGYTF
TRBV6-5,-,TRBJ1-1,-,TGTGCCAGCAGTTACGGCGACGGAATGAACACTGAAGCTTTCTTT,CASSYGDGMNTEAFF
TRBV10-2,-,TRBJ1-1,few,TGCGCCAGCAGTGAGTCCCAGAAGGGGAACACTGAAGCTTTCTTT,CASSESQKGNTEAFF
TRBV27,TRBD1,TRBJ2-7,-,TGTGCCAGCAGTTTGGTGGGACAGGCCCCGAGCTCCTACGAGCAGTACTTC,CASSLVGQAPSSYEQYF
TRBV4-2,TRBD2,TRBJ2-7,-,TGTGCCAGCAGCCAAGATGGGACTAGCGAGTCCTACGAGCAGTACTTC,CASSQDGTSESYEQYF
TRBV10-3,-,TRBJ2-7,-,TGTGCCATCAGTTCTAACATCGGGACACCCGGCGAGCAGTACTTC,CAISSNIGTPGEQYF
TRBV19,TRBD2,TRBJ2-2,-,TGTGCCAGTAGGAGGACTAGCGGGACGAAGAACACCGGGGAGCTGTTTTTT,CASRRTSGTKNTGELFF
TRBV14,-,TRBJ2-1,-,TGTGCCAGCAGCCAAGGAAACCGCAATGAGCAGTTCTTC,CASSQGNRNEQFF
TRBV9,-,TRBJ2-1,-,TGTGCCAGCAGCCCCCGACTACCAACTTACAATGAGCAGTTCTTC,CASSPRLPTYNEQFF
TRBV11-2,-,TRBJ2-1,-,TGTGCCAGCAGCTTAACCCGTAATGAGCAGTTCTTC,CASSLTRNEQFF
TRBV9,-,TRBJ1-1,-,TGTGCCAGCAGCGTATCGTATCGGGGGACTGAAGCTTTCTTT,CASSVSYRGTEAFF
TRBV30,TRBD2,TRBJ2-5,-,TGTGCCTGGGGAAGGGTTAGCGGGGGTGCCCAGTACTTC,CAWGRVSGGAQYF
TRBV18,-,TRBJ1-2,-,TGTGCCAGCTCTCGCGACTATGGCTACACCTTC,CASSRDYGYTF
TRBV28,-,TRBJ1-2,-,TGTGCCAGCAGTATCCCGACAGAAGCCTATGGCTACACCTTC,CASSIPTEAYGYTF
TRBV7-7,TRBD2,TRBJ2-7,-,TGTGCTAGCAGCTCACCGACGGGAGGATCAGCCTACGAGCAGTACTTC,CASSSPTGGSAYEQYF
TRBV7-2,-,TRBJ2-7,once,TGTGCCAGCAGCTTAGGGCAGCTCTACGAGCAGTACTTC,CASSLGQLYEQYF
TRBV5-4,-,TRBJ2-6,-,TGTGCCAGCAGCTCGATTAATTGGGGGGCCAACGTCCTGACTTTC,CASSSINWGANVLTF
TRBV19,-,TRBJ1-2,-,TGTGCCAGTAGTCCGTACGAACCTAACTATGGCTACACCTTC,CASSPYEPNYGYTF
TRBV18,-,TRBJ2-2,-,TGTGCCAGCTCACCACCGATGGGACAAAGTTCCGGGGAGCTGTTTTTT,CASSPPMGQSSGELFF
TRBV6-5,-,TRBJ1-1,-,TGTGCCAGCAGTTACCTGGGAGCTGAAGCTTTCTTT,CASSYLGAEAFF
TRBV6-5,-,TRBJ2-2,-,TGTGCCAGCAGTTATACAGGAGACACCGGGGAGCTGTTTTTT,CASSYTGDTGELFF
TRBV2,-,TRBJ1-6,-,TGTGCCAGCACCAGAGGGGGGGGCGGGGATTCACCCCTCCACTTT,CASTRGGGGDSPLHF
TRBV2,-,TRBJ2-7,-,TGTGCTGCATCGGGGGTCCCTTACGAGCAGTACTTC,CAASGVPYEQYF
TRBV2,TRBD2,TRBJ2-2,few,TGTGCCAGCAGTGAAAGGGAGGGAGAAACCGGGGAGCTGTTTTTT,CASSEREGETGELFF
TRBV5-6,TRBD1,TRBJ2-7,once,TGTGCCAGCCGACCTCTGGGACAGGGAACCTACGAGCAGTACTTC,CASRPLGQGTYEQYF
TRBV5-1,-,TRBJ2-6,-,TGCGCCAGCAGCTTGGTCACCCGGGCTGGGGCCAACGTCCTGACTTTC,CASSLVTRAGANVLTF
TRBV2,TRBD2,TRBJ2-5,-,TGTGCCAGCAGGGGGACTAGCGGGGGAAAGACCCAGTACTTC,CASRGTSGGKTQYF
TRBV29-1,-,TRBJ2-5,-,TGCAGCGTTGAATTAGTAGCGGAGACCCAGTACTTC,CSVELVAETQYF
TRBV18,TRBD2,TRBJ2-7,-,TGTGCCAGCTCACCAGGGAGGGGATCCTACGAGCAGTACTTC,CASSPGRGSYEQYF
TRBV18,-,TRBJ1-2,once,TGTGCCAGCTCACCAGAAGATAAGGGGACCCGATACACCTTC,CASSPEDKGTRYTF
TRBV29-1,TRBD1,TRBJ1-5,-,TGCAGCGTGTCGGACAGGGGCAATCAGCCCCAGCATTTT,CSVSDRGNQPQHF
TRBV9,-,TRBJ2-3,-,TGTGCCAGCAGCGTCAGTTCAAGCACAGATACGCAGTATTTT,CASSVSSSTDTQYF
TRBV11-3,TRBD2,TRBJ2-1,-,TGTGCCAGCAGCGGTAGCGGGGAGCAGTTCTTC,CASSGSGEQFF
TRBV19,TRBD1,TRBJ2-2,once,TGTGCCAGTAATCCCGGGACAGGGGGCACCGGGGAGCTGTTTTTT,CASNPGTGGTGELFF
TRBV19,TRBD1,TRBJ2-3,-,TGTGCCAGTAGCATGGGACAGGGGGCCTTAGATACGCAGTATTTT,CASSMGQGALDTQYF
TRBV10-3,TRBD1,TRBJ2-3,once,TGTGCCATCAGCACCGGGACAGGGGCTAGCACAGATACGCAGTATTTT,CAISTGTGASTDTQYF
TRBV30,-,TRBJ2-1,-,TGTGCCTGGAGTGTAGGCAGGACCTACAATGAGCAGTTCTTC,CAWSVGRTYNEQFF
TRBV5-1,-,TRBJ1-1,-,TGCGCCAGCAGCACGGAGGAAGAAGCTTTCTTT,CASSTEEEAFF
TRBV5-4,-,TRBJ1-2,few,TGTGCCAGCAGCTTAGGACACCTGTCGGGGTATGGCTACACCTTC,CASSLGHLSGYGYTF
TRBV9,-,TRBJ2-7,-,TGTGCCAGCAGCGGGACAGCGGACACCTACGAGCAGTACTTC,CASSGTADTYEQYF
TRBV15,-,TRBJ2-7,-,TGTGCCACCAGCAGACCCTCTGGGACGAGCTACGAGCAGTACTTC,CATSRPSGTSYEQYF
TRBV4-1,TRBD2,TRBJ2-7,-,TGCGCCAGCAGCCAGGAGGCTAGCGGGAGGGCCTACGAGCAGTACTTC,CASSQEASGRAYEQYF
TRBV4-1,-,TRBJ1-5,-,TGCGCCAGCAGTAAGGACGGAAATCAGCCCCAGCATTTT,CASSKDGNQPQHF
TRBV7-9,TRBD1,TRBJ1-5,-,TGTGCCAGCAGCTTAGTTGGACAGGGGGCCCAGCATTTT,CASSLVGQGAQHF